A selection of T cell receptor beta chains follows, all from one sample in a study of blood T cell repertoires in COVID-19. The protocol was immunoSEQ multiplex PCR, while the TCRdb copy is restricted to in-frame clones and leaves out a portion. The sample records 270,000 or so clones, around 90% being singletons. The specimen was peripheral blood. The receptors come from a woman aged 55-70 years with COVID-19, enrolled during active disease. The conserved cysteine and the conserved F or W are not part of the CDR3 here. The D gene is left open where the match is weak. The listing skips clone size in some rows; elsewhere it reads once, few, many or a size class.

CDR3 protein: ASSLGPYNSPLH
clone size: NA
J gene: TRBJ1-6
D gene: NA
V gene: TRBV7-2

CDR3 protein: SARQAYEQF
clone size: NA
J gene: TRBJ2-1
D gene: NA
V gene: TRBV20-1

CDR3 protein: ASSLWASQEGETQY
clone size: NA
J gene: TRBJ2-5
D gene: NA
V gene: TRBV7-2

CDR3 protein: ASSQSQAWETEAF
clone size: few
J gene: TRBJ1-1
D gene: NA
V gene: TRBV4-3

CDR3 protein: ASSQLRGSWNTEAF
clone size: NA
J gene: TRBJ1-1
D gene: NA
V gene: TRBV14

CDR3 protein: ASSLDEGGLYNEQF
clone size: NA
J gene: TRBJ2-1
D gene: NA
V gene: TRBV5-1

CDR3 protein: ASSYLTSGGFSGELF
clone size: NA
J gene: TRBJ2-2
D gene: TRBD2
V gene: TRBV6-2/TRBV6-3

CDR3 protein: ASSYSYRGTEAF
clone size: NA
J gene: TRBJ1-1
D gene: TRBD1
V gene: TRBV6-5

CDR3 protein: ASGEWRQDRGPYGYT
clone size: once
J gene: TRBJ1-2
D gene: TRBD1
V gene: TRBV27

CDR3 protein: ASSQDVADFYNEQF
clone size: NA
J gene: TRBJ2-1
D gene: NA
V gene: TRBV3-1/TRBV3-2

CDR3 protein: ASSQVAGGLSRSYNEQF
clone size: NA
J gene: TRBJ2-1
D gene: TRBD2
V gene: TRBV3-1/TRBV3-2

CDR3 protein: ASSYPGGTNTGELF
clone size: NA
J gene: TRBJ2-2
D gene: NA
V gene: TRBV5-4

CDR3 protein: AISESMRVEQY
clone size: NA
J gene: TRBJ2-7
D gene: NA
V gene: TRBV10-3

CDR3 protein: ASSTLTGVSSYEQY
clone size: NA
J gene: TRBJ2-7
D gene: NA
V gene: TRBV5-4